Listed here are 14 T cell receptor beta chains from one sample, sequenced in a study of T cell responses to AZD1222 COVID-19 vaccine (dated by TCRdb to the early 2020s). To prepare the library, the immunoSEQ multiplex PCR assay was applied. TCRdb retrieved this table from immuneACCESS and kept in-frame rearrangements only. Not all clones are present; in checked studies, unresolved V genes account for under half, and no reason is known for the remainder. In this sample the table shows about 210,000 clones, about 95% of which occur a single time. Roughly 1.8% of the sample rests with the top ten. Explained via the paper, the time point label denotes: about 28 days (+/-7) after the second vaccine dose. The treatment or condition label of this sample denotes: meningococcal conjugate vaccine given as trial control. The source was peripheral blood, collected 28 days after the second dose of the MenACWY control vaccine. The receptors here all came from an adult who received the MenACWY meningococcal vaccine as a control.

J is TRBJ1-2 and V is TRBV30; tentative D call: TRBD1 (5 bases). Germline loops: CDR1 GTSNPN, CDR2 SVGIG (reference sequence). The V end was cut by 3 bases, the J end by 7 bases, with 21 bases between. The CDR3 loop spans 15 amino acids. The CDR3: CAWRGEGFAGRGYTF. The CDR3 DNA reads TGTGCCTGGAGAGGGGAGGGGTTTGCCGGCCGTGGCTACACCTTC.

CDR3 DNA sequence: TGTGCCAGCAGCAGAAGACAGCCGCGGGAGACCCAGTACTTC. Encoded protein: CASSRRQPRETQYF. The chain carries TRBV21-1 and TRBJ2-5; whether TRBD1, the table's D call, matches the DNA was not checked. TRBV21-1 is a listed pseudogene. The CDR3 is made up of 14 amino acids.

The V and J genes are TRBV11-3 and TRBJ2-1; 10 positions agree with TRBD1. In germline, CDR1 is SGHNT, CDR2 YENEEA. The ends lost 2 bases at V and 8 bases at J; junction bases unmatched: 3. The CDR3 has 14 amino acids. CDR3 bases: TGTGCCAGCAGCTTAAGGGACAGGGGCGATGAGCAGTTCTTC. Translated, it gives CASSLRDRGDEQFF.

The CDR3 here is CASSVSRDGIYEQYF. CDR3 DNA sequence: TGTGCCAGCAGCGTGAGCCGGGACGGAATATACGAGCAGTACTTC. The J gene is TRBJ2-7, the V gene TRBV7-6; D may be TRBD1 or TRBD2 (5 bases each). The germline V gene has CDR1 SGHVS and CDR2 FNYEAQ. The length of the CDR3 is 15 residues. The V end lost 5 bases, the J end lost 4 bases, and 18 bases lay between the germline ends.

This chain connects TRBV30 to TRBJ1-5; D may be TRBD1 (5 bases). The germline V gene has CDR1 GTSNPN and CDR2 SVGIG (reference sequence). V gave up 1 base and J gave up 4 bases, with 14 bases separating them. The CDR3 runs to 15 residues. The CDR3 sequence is CAWSAAGGWNQPQHF. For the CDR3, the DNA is TGTGCCTGGAGTGCGGCGGGGGGTTGGAATCAGCCCCAGCATTTT.

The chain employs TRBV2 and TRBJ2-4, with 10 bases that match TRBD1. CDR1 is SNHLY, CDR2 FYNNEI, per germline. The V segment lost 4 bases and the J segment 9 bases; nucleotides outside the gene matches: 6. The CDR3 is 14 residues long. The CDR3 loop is CASSAPGQGSIQYF. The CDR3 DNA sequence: TGTGCCAGCAGTGCTCCGGGACAGGGGAGCATTCAGTACTTC.

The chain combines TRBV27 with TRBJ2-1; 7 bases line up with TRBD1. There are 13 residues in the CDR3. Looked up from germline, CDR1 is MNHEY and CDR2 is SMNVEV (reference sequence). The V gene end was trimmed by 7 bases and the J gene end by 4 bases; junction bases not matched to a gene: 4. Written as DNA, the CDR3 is TGTGCCAGCACCGGGACAGCGTACAATGAGCAGTTCTTC. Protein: CASTGTAYNEQFF.

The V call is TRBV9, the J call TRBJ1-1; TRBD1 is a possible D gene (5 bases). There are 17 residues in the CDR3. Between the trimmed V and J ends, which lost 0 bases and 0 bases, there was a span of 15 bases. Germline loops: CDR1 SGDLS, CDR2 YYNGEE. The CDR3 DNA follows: TGTGCCAGCAGCGTAGCCCCGGGACGGTCCCTGAACACTGAAGCTTTCTTT. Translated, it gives CASSVAPGRSLNTEAFF.

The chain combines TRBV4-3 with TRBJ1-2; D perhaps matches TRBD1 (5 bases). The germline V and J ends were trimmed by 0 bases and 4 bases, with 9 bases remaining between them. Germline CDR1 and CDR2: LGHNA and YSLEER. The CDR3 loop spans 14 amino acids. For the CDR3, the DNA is TGCGCCAGCAGCCAAGACGGGGCGGGCTATGGCTACACCTTC. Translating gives CASSQDGAGYGYTF.

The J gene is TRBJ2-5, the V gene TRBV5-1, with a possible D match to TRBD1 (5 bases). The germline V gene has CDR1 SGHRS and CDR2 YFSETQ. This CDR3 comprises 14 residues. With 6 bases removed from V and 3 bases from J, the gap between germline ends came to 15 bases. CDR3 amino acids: CASMQGYLEETQYF. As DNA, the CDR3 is TGCGCCAGCATGCAGGGTTATTTGGAAGAGACCCAGTACTTC.

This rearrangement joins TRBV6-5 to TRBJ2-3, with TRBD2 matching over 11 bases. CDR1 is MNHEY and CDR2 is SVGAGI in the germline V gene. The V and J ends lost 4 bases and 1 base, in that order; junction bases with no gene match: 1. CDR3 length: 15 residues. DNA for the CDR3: TGTGCCAGCAGTTTACTAGCGGGAGGCACAGATACGCAGTATTTT. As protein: CASSLLAGGTDTQYF.

CDR3 sequence reads: CASSEQISPLHF. The CDR3 nucleotides are TGTGCCAGCAGTGAACAGATTTCACCCCTCCACTTT. The V and J genes are TRBV2 and TRBJ1-6, with no clear D. Trimming cost V 2 bases and J 9 bases, with 5 bases left between them. The germline CDR1 and CDR2 sequences are SNHLY and FYNNEI. This CDR3 comprises 12 residues.

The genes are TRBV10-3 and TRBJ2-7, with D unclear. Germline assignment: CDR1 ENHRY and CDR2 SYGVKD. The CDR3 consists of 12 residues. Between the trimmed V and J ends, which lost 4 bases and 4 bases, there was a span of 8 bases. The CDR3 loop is CAISVEGYEQYF. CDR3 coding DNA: TGTGCCATCAGTGTAGAAGGGTACGAGCAGTACTTC.

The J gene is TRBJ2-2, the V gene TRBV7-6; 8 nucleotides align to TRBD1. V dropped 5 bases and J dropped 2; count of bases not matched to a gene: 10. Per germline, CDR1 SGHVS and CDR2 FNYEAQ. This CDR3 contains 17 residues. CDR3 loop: CASSQPIDRGNTGELFF. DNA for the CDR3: TGTGCCAGCAGCCAACCAATAGACAGGGGCAACACCGGGGAGCTGTTTTTT.